The 28 T cell receptor beta chains in this list originate from one sample, sequenced in a study of blood T cells in healthy people across ages. PCR was performed a second time for about 7 to 11 cycles using a sample-barcoded 5' primer and a J-beta primer mix. Each CDR3 protein gets one entry after TCRdb re-called the 5' RACE reads with MiXCR. The sample has 1.5 million to 2 million distinct CDR3 sequences; roughly 32% are singletons. Material for sequencing was blood. The receptors here all came from a woman in her 30s in good health.

Comment on this clonotype: This may come from a read error, since a much larger clone is one base off. The V gene is TRBV7-6, the J gene TRBJ1-1; D remains unclear. Germline V gene sequence: CDR1 SGHVS, CDR2 FNYEAQ. The CDR3 is made up of 13 amino acids. The germline V and J ends were trimmed by 6 bases and 3 bases, with 11 bases remaining between them. The CDR3 is CASRASKHTEAFF. The CDR3 region has the DNA TGTGCCAGCAGAGCATCTAAACACACTGAAGCTTTCTTT.

CDR3 loop: CASSQQRGASYEQYF. The CDR3 DNA sequence: TGTGCCAGCAGTCAACAGCGGGGGGCCTCCTACGAGCAGTACTTC. The rearrangement uses TRBV6-2 or TRBV6-3 and TRBJ2-7; the match to TRBD2 covers 9 bases. Trimming at V came to 5 bases and at J to 0 bases, leaving 5 bases not matched to a gene. The CDR3 is 15 amino acids. The germline V gene has CDR1 MNHEY and CDR2 SVGEGT.

A few counts support this clonotype. This chain uses TRBV4-1 with TRBJ2-1; 9 bases agree with TRBD2. The V segment lost 3 bases and the J segment 8 bases; nucleotides outside the gene matches: 17. This CDR3 is 18 amino acids long. Germline CDR1 and CDR2: MGHRA and YSYEKL. The CDR3, as DNA: TGCGCCAGCAGCCACCCTCCGGGGAAAGCGGGGGGCGGAGATGAGCAGTTCTTC. Its translation is CASSHPPGKAGGGDEQFF.

This clonotype was picked up a small number of times. This sequence joins TRBV6-2 or TRBV6-3 and TRBJ1-5; 10 bases map to TRBD1. This CDR3 is 19 amino acids long. Germline V gene sequence: CDR1 MNHEY, CDR2 SVGEGT. J lost 2 bases, V lost 5 bases, and 15 bases had no gene match. The DNA of the CDR3 is TGTGCCAGCAGTGTTGGGCTCCGGGACAGGGGTGAGCGCAATCAGCCCCAGCATTTT. Its protein is CASSVGLRDRGERNQPQHF.

This clonotype was recorded only once. The germline gene is not matched at one end of the junction; a read error may be the cause. This sequence joins TRBV12-3 or TRBV12-4 and TRBJ2-5; 9 bases map to TRBD2. There are 16 residues in the CDR3. Written as DNA, the CDR3 is TGTGCCGGCAGTTTAGGTCGCGGGAGGGCCCAAGAGACCCAGTACTTC. Protein product: CAGSLGRGRAQETQYF.

This clonotype was counted only a few times. This chain links TRBV6-1 with TRBJ2-7, with TRBD1 as a possible D gene (6 bases). There are 14 residues in the CDR3. Germline V gene sequence: CDR1 MNHNS, CDR2 SASEGT. The ends were cut back, 2 bases at V and 3 bases at J, with 11 bases in the middle. This CDR3 is CASSETGTRYEQYF. The CDR3 region has the DNA TGTGCCAGCAGTGAAACCGGGACACGCTACGAGCAGTACTTC.

The chain employs TRBV25-1 and TRBJ2-1, with D uncertain. The V gene's germline CDR1 is MGHDK and CDR2 SYGVNS. The V gene lost 1 base and the J gene lost 7 bases, with 17 bases spanning the gap. CDR3 size: 16 residues. CDR3 protein: CASSESMTLKGNEQFF. The CDR3 DNA sequence: TGTGCCAGCAGTGAATCGATGACCCTAAAAGGAAATGAGCAGTTCTTC.

CDR3 sequence reads: CASSVTLDEQFF. In DNA form, the CDR3 reads TGCGCCAGCAGCGTGACCCTAGATGAGCAGTTCTTC. The rearrangement joins TRBV5-1 to TRBJ2-1; D is uncertain. Germline V gives CDR1 SGHRS, CDR2 YFSETQ. The V and J ends lost 4 bases and 8 bases respectively, with 10 bases between them. The CDR3 totals 12 residues.

This sequence joins TRBV9 and TRBJ2-7; TRBD2 might be the D (5 bases). The J call could be wrong; TRBJ2-5 is a better fit for the DNA end. CDR1 is SGDLS, CDR2 YYNGEE, per germline. The CDR3 totals 13 residues. CDR3 coding DNA: TGTGCCAGCAGCGTAGCAGCGGAAGAGACCCAGTACTTC. Encoded protein: CASSVAAEETQYF.

This clonotype was seen many times. The chain employs TRBV4-1 and TRBJ2-7; possible D gene TRBD1, 6 bases. The V end was cut by 0 bases, the J end by 3 bases, with 12 bases between. From germline, CDR1 is MGHRA and CDR2 YSYEKL. CDR3 length: 15 amino acids. For the CDR3, the DNA is TGCGCCAGCAGCCAAGAGGACAGAAACCACTACGAGCAGTACTTC. Protein sequence: CASSQEDRNHYEQYF.

This clonotype occurred a few times. The CDR3 DNA reads TGTGCCAGCAGTTTCACCATACACCGGGACCAGACTTACAATGAGCAGTTCTTC. Amino acids: CASSFTIHRDQTYNEQFF. The rearrangement uses TRBV12-3 or TRBV12-4 and TRBJ2-1; D is possibly TRBD1 or TRBD2 (5 bases each). The CDR3 totals 18 residues. Trimming left V 3 bases short and J 4 bases short, with 22 bases between.

The rearrangement links TRBV12-3 or TRBV12-4 to TRBJ2-5; TRBD1 matches at 11 bases. This CDR3 has 14 residues. V lost 7 bases, J lost 5 bases, and 6 bases stayed unmatched. CDR3 protein: CASTWDRGWETQYF. In DNA, the CDR3 is TGTGCCAGCACCTGGGACAGGGGGTGGGAGACCCAGTACTTC.

The chain is built from TRBV5-4 and TRBJ2-3; possibly TRBD2 for D (6 bases). CDR1 and CDR2 (germline): SGHNT, YYREEE (reference sequence). V gave up 4 bases and J gave up 5 bases, with 14 bases separating them. This CDR3 has 14 amino acids. The CDR3 region is CASSDPRRGDTQYF. As DNA, the CDR3 is TGTGCCAGCAGCGACCCCCGGAGGGGAGATACGCAGTATTTT.

This clonotype was seen more than once but under ten times. V usage is TRBV7-8 and J usage is TRBJ1-2; D may be TRBD1 (6 bases). Looked up from germline, CDR1 is SGHVS and CDR2 is FQNEAQ. The CDR3 consists of 16 residues. Trimming took 4 bases from V and 2 from J, leaving 17 bases between them. Here the CDR3 reads CASSSGPGGPNYGYTF. As DNA, the CDR3 is TGTGCCAGCAGCTCCGGGCCCGGGGGGCCGAACTATGGCTACACCTTC.

As regards this clonotype: This may arise from a read error, as a much more abundant clone is one base away. The gene calls are TRBV29-1 and TRBJ2-7; possible D gene TRBD1, 6 bases. The tail of the sequence fits TRBJ2-5 better, so the J call may be wrong. The CDR3 loop spans 12 amino acids. Looked up from germline, CDR1 is SQVTM and CDR2 is ANQGSEA. As DNA, the CDR3 is TGCAGCGTACAGGGTTTTCAAGGGACCCAGTACTTC. Protein sequence: CSVQGFQGTQYF.

The chain uses TRBV20-1 and TRBJ2-5, with D unclear. Trimming took off 0 bases at V and 3 bases at J, with 14 bases between the two ends. The germline CDR1 and CDR2 sequences are DFQATT and SNEGSKA (reference sequence). The CDR3 contains 15 residues. Here the CDR3 reads CSARDRRLLKETQYF. CDR3 coding DNA: TGCAGTGCTAGAGATCGGAGACTCTTGAAAGAGACCCAGTACTTC.

With regard to this clonotype: The conserved final phenylalanine or tryptophan is absent from the CDR3, which likely points to a read error. V is TRBV28 and J is TRBJ1-2; D perhaps matches TRBD1 (6 bases). The length of the CDR3 is 15 residues. Trimming shortened V by 6 bases and J by 4 bases, and 18 bases separated the two germline ends. CDR1 and CDR2 from the germline V gene are MDHEN and SYDVKM. For the CDR3, the DNA is TGTGCCAGCAGGCCCATTGACAGGACAGCCTATGGCTACACCTGC. Translated: CASRPIDRTAYGYTC.

This clonotype was found a few times. The V and J genes are TRBV20-1 and TRBJ1-2, with D perhaps matching TRBD1 (5 bases). This CDR3 spans 12 amino acids. The germline V gene encodes CDR1 DFQATT and CDR2 SNEGSKA (reference sequence). Trimming stripped 3 bases from V and 6 bases from J, with 11 bases between. The CDR3 here is CSARGQKDGYTF. As DNA, the CDR3 is TGCAGTGCTAGGGGGCAGAAGGATGGCTACACCTTC.

The chain has TRBV3-1 and TRBJ2-1; no clear D. CDR3 size: 11 residues. Trimming stripped 3 bases from V and 9 bases from J, with 6 bases between. Germline-derived CDR1 and CDR2 are LGHDT and YNNKEL (reference sequence). The chain's CDR3 is CASSHPSEQFF. The CDR3 region has the DNA TGTGCCAGCAGCCACCCCAGTGAGCAGTTCTTC.

This clonotype was picked up a small number of times. The CDR3 nucleotides are TGTGCCAGCAGGCGCAGAACTAGCACAGATACGCAGTATTTT. Amino acid sequence: CASRRRTSTDTQYF. This chain uses TRBV2 with TRBJ2-3, with D unclear. Germline loops: CDR1 SNHLY, CDR2 FYNNEI. This CDR3 contains 14 residues. V was cut by 6 bases and J by 0 bases, with 10 bases left in between.

This clonotype appeared a few times. J is TRBJ2-5 and V is TRBV15; 12 nucleotides line up with TRBD2. After removal of 5 bases from V and 11 bases from J, the junction contained 15 bases not matched to a gene. The CDR3 runs 16 residues. Germline loops: CDR1 LNHNV, CDR2 YYDKDF (reference sequence). CDR3 sequence (DNA): TGTGCCACCAGCCCTCAGACTAGCGGGAGCGGGAATGAGCAGTACTTC. Translating it yields CATSPQTSGSGNEQYF.

V and J are TRBV20-1 and TRBJ2-1; 12 nucleotides agree with TRBD2. The CDR3 has 15 residues. V shed 3 bases and J 4 bases; nucleotides not matched to a gene: 4. Germline-derived CDR1 and CDR2 are DFQATT and SNEGSKA (reference sequence). The CDR3 coding sequence is TGCAGTGCTAGGAGGGGACTAGCGGGTTACAATGAGCAGTTCTTC. Amino acids: CSARRGLAGYNEQFF.

This clonotype showed up many times. This sequence joins TRBV5-1 and TRBJ2-7; no reliable D call. CDR1 SGHRS and CDR2 YFSETQ come from the germline V gene. V lost 4 bases to trimming and J lost 2 bases, with 16 bases between them. The CDR3 has 15 amino acids. CDR3 protein: CASSPTTSATYEQYF. The CDR3 DNA reads as TGCGCCAGCAGCCCCACCACCTCAGCTACCTACGAGCAGTACTTC.

The V and J genes are TRBV3-1 and TRBJ2-5; TRBD2 agrees at 9 bases. Germline V gene sequence: CDR1 LGHDT, CDR2 YNNKEL (reference sequence). V shed 6 bases and J 5 bases; nucleotides not matched to a gene: 10. The CDR3 has 15 residues. This CDR3 is CASSRLAGKGETQYF. The CDR3, as DNA: TGTGCCAGCAGTCGTCTAGCGGGGAAAGGGGAGACCCAGTACTTC.

V usage is TRBV10-3 and J usage is TRBJ2-7; D remains ambiguous. V gave up 3 bases and J gave up 0 bases, with 12 bases separating them. This CDR3 is 15 amino acids long. CDR1 and CDR2 from the germline V gene are ENHRY and SYGVKD. The CDR3 is CAISDLGRSSYEQYF. The DNA of the CDR3 is TGTGCCATCAGTGACCTAGGCAGATCCTCCTACGAGCAGTACTTC.

The J gene is TRBJ2-7, the V gene TRBV2, with D perhaps given as TRBD1 or TRBD2 (6 bases each). Germline CDR1 reads SNHLY; CDR2 reads FYNNEI. This CDR3 comprises 12 residues. With 10 bases removed from V and 0 bases from J, the gap between germline ends came to 10 bases. The CDR3 coding sequence is TGTGCCAAGGGGGGAAGCTCCTACGAGCAGTACTTC. Its protein product is CAKGGSSYEQYF.

This clonotype is a singleton in its sample. The chain links TRBV3-1 to TRBJ2-3; D unresolved. The V gene lost 4 bases and the J gene lost 6 bases, with 11 bases spanning the gap. Germline CDR1 LGHDT, CDR2 YNNKEL (reference sequence). This CDR3 has 13 amino acids. The CDR3 bases are TGTGCCAGCAGCCGACCGAGTGGGGATACGCAGTATTTT. Protein product: CASSRPSGDTQYF.

This clonotype was observed a few times. J is TRBJ1-5 and V is TRBV6-2 or TRBV6-3; 10 bases are shared with TRBD1. The V segment lost 6 bases and the J segment 6 bases; nucleotides outside the gene matches: 14. The CDR3 sequence is 17 residues long. Per the germline V gene, CDR1 is MNHEY and CDR2 is SVGEGT. CDR3 protein: CASRGKVRTGGVQPQHF. Here the CDR3 DNA reads TGTGCCAGCAGGGGGAAGGTTAGGACAGGGGGTGTTCAGCCCCAGCATTTT.